What follows are 21 T cell receptor beta chains derived from one specimen sequenced in a study of CD8+ T cells in alopecia areata. Reverse transcription of extracted RNA yielded cDNA, which provided the sequencing template. The table came from immunoSEQ multiplex PCR; TCRdb's copy has only in-frame clones and leaves some out. The sample is made up of approximately 280,000 clones, none counted only once. Cells that came from pooled cutaneous lymph nodes were sorted using CD4, CD8alpha, NKG2D, NKG2ACE and other markers. Input material: CD4+ T cells sorted from a lymph node. These receptors originate from a C3H/HeJ mouse with alopecia areata. The strain's MHC type: H2-k.

About this clone itself: Being one base from a much bigger clone, this may be a read error. Gene names are mouse gene names. Coverage ceases 4 residues before the CDR3 finishes, and the germline J gene fills in the end. The sample has other DNA sequences that encode this CDR3 too. The V call is TRBV5, the J call TRBJ2-5; D might be TRBD2 (6 bases). Trimming took 0 bases from V and 3 from J, leaving 7 bases between them. CDR3 length equals 14 residues. Germline CDR1 reads LGHNA; CDR2 reads YNLKQL (reference sequence). This CDR3 is CASSQDWGQDTQYF. The sequenced CDR3 bases are TGTGCCAGCAGCCAAGACTGGGGACAAGAC.

This clone was seen a handful of times. The germline and genes are mouse ones. Read coverage stops 4 residues before the CDR3 terminus; the germline J gene supplies the remainder. The same CDR3 arises from other DNA sequences in this sample as well. The chain employs TRBV1 and TRBJ2-1; 9 positions match TRBD2. Per germline, CDR1 NSQYPW and CDR2 LRSPGD (reference sequence). V lost 1 base to trimming and J lost 3 bases; unmatched junction nucleotides: 1. The CDR3 runs 15 residues. CDR3 bases read: TGCACCTGCAGTGCAGCTGGGGGGGTCTATGCT. It codes for CTCSAAGGVYA. The complete CDR3 protein is CTCSAAGGVYAEQFF. Filled out from reference TRBV1 and TRBJ2-1, the complete variable domain reads VTLLEQNPRWRLVPRGQAVNLRCILKNSQYPWMSWYQQDLQKQLQWLFTLRSPGDKEVKSLPGADYLATRVTDTELRLQVANMSQGRTLYCTCSAAGGVYAEQFFGPGTRLTVL.

In its sample, this clone was seen a few times. Gene and germline names: mouse. The CDR3 DNA, read in part, is TGTGCCAGCAGTCCTCCGGGACTGGGAGAC. Translating gives CASSPPGLGD. The whole CDR3 reads CASSPPGLGDTQYF. V gene TRBV19 combines with J gene TRBJ2-5; 9 bases map to TRBD2. The read terminates 4 residues ahead of where the CDR3 ends, so the germline J gene completes it. The germline CDR1 and CDR2 sequences are FNHDT and SITEND (reference sequence). The CDR3 has 14 residues.

With regard to this clone: Gene names and germline match the mouse. The DNA ends 4 residues before the CDR3 does, and the rest of the CDR3 is filled in from the germline J gene. This chain connects TRBV19 to TRBJ2-1; no definite D call. CDR3 length: 14 amino acids. Trimming shortened V by 0 bases and J by 1 base, and 5 bases separated the two germline ends. CDR1 and CDR2 (germline): FNHDT, SITEND (reference sequence). The part of the CDR3 DNA that was read is TGTGCCAGCAGTATAGCACAGAACTATGCT. Translating gives CASSIAQNYA. Given in full, the CDR3 is CASSIAQNYAEQFF.

This clone was counted a few times. Any gene name here is a mouse gene name. The DNA ends 4 residues before the CDR3 does, and the rest of the CDR3 is filled in from the germline J gene. This chain links TRBV2 with TRBJ2-1, with a tentative D call TRBD2 (5 bases). The CDR3 covers 15 residues. From germline, CDR1 is LGHNA and CDR2 YSYQKL. The V end was cut by 1 base, the J end by 2 bases, with 9 bases between. The sequenced part of the CDR3 DNA is TGTGCCAGCAGCCAAGTTTGGGGAGACTATGCT. Protein product: CASSQVWGDYA. Given in full, the CDR3 is CASSQVWGDYAEQFF.

A note on this clone: The listed genes are named as in mouse. The read ends 4 residues shy of where the CDR3 ends; the end is completed using the germline J gene. The chain links TRBV13-1 to TRBJ2-2; a weak D match, TRBD2 (7 bases). The V gene lost 0 bases and the J gene lost 1 base, with 13 bases spanning the gap. Germline V gene data show CDR1 as NSHNY and CDR2 as SYGAGN. The CDR3 has 17 amino acids. The CDR3 reads CASSDAKGGGNTGQLYF. CDR3 bases read: TGTGCCAGCAGTGATGCAAAAGGGGGGGGAAACACCGGG.

A word on this clone: The germline and genes are mouse ones. The sequence runs out 4 residues before the end of the CDR3; the remainder is reconstructed from the germline J gene. Other DNA sequences in this sample translate to the same CDR3. This chain connects TRBV13-1 to TRBJ2-3, with TRBD1 as a possible D gene (7 bases). Trimming removed 3 bases from V and 3 bases from J, with 8 bases in between. CDR3 length: 13 residues. CDR1 and CDR2 from the germline V gene are NSHNY and SYGAGN. CDR3 DNA, as far as it was read: TGTGCCAGCAGTGGAGGGGGCGCAGAA. Encoded protein: CASSGGGAE. The entire CDR3 protein is CASSGGGAETLYF.

Comments on this clone: Gene names denote mouse genes. The CDR3 is cut off 4 residues early in the read; its end comes from the germline J gene. The same CDR3 arises from other DNA sequences in this sample as well. The J gene is TRBJ2-3, the V gene TRBV19; 9 bases agree with TRBD2. CDR1 and CDR2 (germline): FNHDT, SITEND (reference sequence). The CDR3 covers 17 residues. With 0 bases clipped from V and 0 bases from J, the junction kept 5 bases outside the gene matches. This CDR3 reads CASSIGLGGSSAETLYF. CDR3 bases read: TGTGCCAGCAGTATAGGGCTGGGGGGGTCTAGTGCAGAA.

This clone appeared many times. Genes here carry mouse names. The sample has other DNA sequences that encode this CDR3 too. CDR3: CTCSAVQNSDYTF. CDR3 DNA (partial): TGCACCTGCAGTGCAGTACAAAACTCC. This chain joins TRBV1 and TRBJ1-2; no clear D. The read finishes 4 residues shy of the CDR3 end, and the germline J gene is used to complete it. The V and J ends lost 1 base and 1 base respectively, with 4 bases between them. The CDR3 totals 13 residues. CDR1 is NSQYPW and CDR2 is LRSPGD in the germline V gene (reference sequence).

As regards this clone: Gene names follow the mouse nomenclature. From the germline J gene comes the end of the CDR3, since the read stops 3 residues before it. The chain combines TRBV5 with TRBJ1-6; 9 nucleotides align to TRBD1. TRBJ1-6 is sorted into the ORF group, with uncertain function. CDR1 and CDR2 from the germline V gene are LGHNA and YNLKQL (reference sequence). The CDR3 is 15 amino acids. J lost 9 bases, V lost 0 bases, and 3 bases had no gene match. CDR3 residues: CASSQDGDRVSPLYF. CDR3 DNA (partial): TGTGCCAGCAGCCAAGACGGGGACAGGGTTTCGCCC.

This clone was recorded a few times. These gene names are mouse names. The CDR3 is cut off 4 residues early in the read; its end comes from the germline J gene. The rearrangement joins TRBV19 to TRBJ2-5; D possibly corresponds to TRBD1 (6 bases). Trimming stripped 5 bases from V and 3 bases from J, with 10 bases between. Germline CDR1 FNHDT, CDR2 SITEND (reference sequence). The CDR3 is 13 residues long. CDR3 sequence reads: CASRSGHQDTQYF. CDR3 DNA (partial): TGTGCCAGCAGGTCGGGACATCAAGAC.

The table lists this clone with a few counts. Any gene name here is a mouse gene name. Coverage ceases 4 residues before the CDR3 finishes, and the germline J gene fills in the end. Other DNA sequences in the same sample also yield this CDR3. The gene calls are TRBV1 and TRBJ2-2; D remains unclear. Trimming removed 0 bases at V and 0 bases at J, with 5 bases between. CDR1 and CDR2 (germline): NSQYPW, LRSPGD (reference sequence). The CDR3 covers 15 residues. CDR3 residues: CTCSADRTNTGQLYF. The part of the CDR3 DNA that was read is TGCACCTGCAGTGCAGACAGAACAAACACCGGG.

This clone has more than one count but fewer than ten. Gene names are the mouse ones. The read ends 4 residues shy of where the CDR3 ends; the end is completed using the germline J gene. V and J are TRBV31 and TRBJ2-2, with D uncertain. V lost 0 bases and J lost 0, with 5 bases in between. Germline assignment: CDR1 GKSSPN and CDR2 SITVG. CDR3 size: 14 residues. The part of the CDR3 DNA that was read is TGTGCCTGGAGTCTCCAGACAAACACCGGG. It yields the protein CAWSLQTNTG. The full CDR3 protein reads CAWSLQTNTGQLYF.

In regard to this clone: The genes and germline here are from mouse. The sequence runs out 4 residues before the end of the CDR3; the remainder is reconstructed from the germline J gene. This chain uses TRBV1 with TRBJ2-7; TRBD2 aligns across 10 bases. Germline CDR1 and CDR2: NSQYPW and LRSPGD (reference sequence). The CDR3 is 15 residues long. CDR3 amino acids: CTCSAERTGGNEQYF. Incomplete CDR3 DNA: TGCACCTGCAGTGCAGAACGGACTGGGGGAAAT.

This clone was detected only a few times. Mouse germline and gene names are used. The CDR3 goes on 4 residues after the read ends, and that part is filled in from the germline J gene. The chain combines TRBV5 with TRBJ2-4, with D possibly matching TRBD2 (7 bases). CDR3 size: 13 residues. Germline V gives CDR1 LGHNA, CDR2 YNLKQL (reference sequence). The V end lost 4 bases, the J end lost 2 bases, and 7 bases lay between the germline ends. The CDR3: CASSRGAQNTLYF. CDR3 DNA, as far as it was read: TGTGCCAGCAGCCGGGGGGCTCAAAAC.

Regarding this clone: Gene labels here are mouse ones. The sequenced fragment ends 4 residues before the CDR3 boundary, so the rest is inferred from the germline J gene. The chain joins TRBV13-3 to TRBJ2-2; 7 bases are shared with TRBD1. Germline V CDR1 and CDR2: NNHDY, SYVADS. After removal of 5 bases from V and 6 bases from J, the junction contained 1 base not matched to a gene. The CDR3 sequence is 12 residues long. The CDR3 sequence is CASRTGAGQLYF. CDR3 bases read: TGTGCCAGCAGAACAGGGGCCGGG.

This clone was counted a few times. The gene names here belong to mouse. The read gets to within 4 residues of the CDR3 end, and the germline J gene fills in the rest. The sample holds other DNA sequences that translate to the same CDR3. The chain has TRBV5 and TRBJ2-7, with TRBD2 identical over 11 bases. The germline V gene encodes CDR1 LGHNA and CDR2 YNLKQL (reference sequence). The CDR3 consists of 15 residues. CDR3 DNA (partial): TGTGCCAGCAGCCCCAGGGACTGGGGGTCGTAT. It codes for CASSPRDWGSY. The full CDR3 protein reads CASSPRDWGSYEQYF.

Remarks on this clone: Genes here carry mouse names. Sequencing ends 4 residues short of the CDR3 end; the germline J gene provides the rest. J is TRBJ1-2 and V is TRBV13-2, with 8 bases aligning to TRBD1. The CDR3 is 15 amino acids. Losses at the gene ends were 2 bases for V and 2 bases for J; bases not matched to a gene: 5. Germline CDR1 and CDR2: NNHNN and SYGAGS (reference sequence). CDR3 bases read: TGTGCCAGCGGTGACCCCCGGGACAGGAACTCC. As protein: CASGDPRDRNS. The CDR3 in full is CASGDPRDRNSDYTF.

To note about this clone: Gene names denote mouse genes. The read ends 4 residues before the CDR3 terminus; that terminus is restored from the germline J gene. The chain carries TRBV13-1 and TRBJ1-2; D call uncertain. This CDR3 spans 14 amino acids. V was pared by 0 bases and J by 0 bases, with 6 bases between. Germline CDR1 NSHNY, CDR2 SYGAGN. The DNA read from the CDR3 is TGTGCCAGCAGTGATGGACATACAAACTCC. Translated: CASSDGHTNS. The whole CDR3 sequence reads CASSDGHTNSDYTF.

This clone showed up just a few times. Any gene name here is a mouse gene name. The CDR3 here is CASRKDSNYAEQFF. The part of the CDR3 DNA that was read is TGTGCCAGCAGGAAGGACAGTAACTATGCT. The V and J genes are TRBV19 and TRBJ2-1; the D gene is possibly TRBD1 (6 bases). The read comes to an end 4 residues before the CDR3 does, leaving the germline J gene to fill in the end. Between the trimmed V and J ends, which lost 5 bases and 0 bases, there was a span of 9 bases. From germline, CDR1 is FNHDT and CDR2 SITEND (reference sequence). The CDR3 sequence is 14 residues long.

Concerning this clone itself: All gene names here are mouse names. The covered CDR3 bases are TGTGCCAGCGGTGATGCAAGGGACAGGGCGAACTCC. This gives the protein CASGDARDRANS. From start to end, the CDR3 is CASGDARDRANSDYTF. The V call is TRBV13-2, the J call TRBJ1-2, with TRBD1 identical over 9 bases. The read halts 4 residues ahead of the CDR3 end, with the missing end drawn from the germline J gene. Trimming cost V 0 bases and J 2 bases; bases outside gene matches: 5. The CDR3 covers 16 residues. The germline V gene has CDR1 NNHNN and CDR2 SYGAGS (reference sequence).